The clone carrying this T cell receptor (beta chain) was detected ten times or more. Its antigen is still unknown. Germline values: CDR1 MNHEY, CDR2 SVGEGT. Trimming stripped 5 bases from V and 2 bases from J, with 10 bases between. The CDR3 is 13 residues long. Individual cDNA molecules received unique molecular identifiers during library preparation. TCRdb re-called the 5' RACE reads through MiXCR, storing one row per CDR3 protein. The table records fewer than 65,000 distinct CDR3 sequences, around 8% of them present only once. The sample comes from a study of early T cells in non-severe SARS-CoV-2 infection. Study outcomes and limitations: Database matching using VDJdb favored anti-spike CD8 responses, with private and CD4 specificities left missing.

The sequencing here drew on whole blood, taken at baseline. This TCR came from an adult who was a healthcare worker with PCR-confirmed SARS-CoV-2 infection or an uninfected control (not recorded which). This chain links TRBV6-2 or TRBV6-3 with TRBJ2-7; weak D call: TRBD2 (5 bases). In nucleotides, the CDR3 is TGTGCCAGCAGTAGGACTTCCACCTACGAGCAGTACTTC. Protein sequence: CASSRTSTYEQYF.